This T cell receptor (beta chain) was recorded in a study of T cells in Graves' hyperthyroidism and ophthalmopathy (dated by TCRdb to 2018 to 2020). Some background on the complete study: Peripheral blood was sampled at the time of initial diagnosis, prior to any treatment. To identify distinguishing TCR V-J signatures, a discovery cohort of 95 to 100 patients was used, comprising 40 to 45 with Graves' ophthalmopathy and 57 with stable Graves' hyperthyroidism. Whether ophthalmopathy could be predicted prospectively was tested in an independent validation cohort made up of about 20 hyperthyroidism patients plus 17 patients who later progressed to ophthalmopathy. For training and testing, the 100 or so patients in the discovery cohort were randomly divided in a 7:3 ratio. The study also compared thyroid tissue and blood T-cell repertoires from 5 to 7 Graves' hyperthyroidism patients. Following sampling, methimazole starting at 30 mg daily was given to hyperthyroidism patients, and high-dose intravenous methylprednisolone was given to ophthalmopathy patients. TCR Vbeta CDR3 sequencing of fewer than 150 peripheral blood samples (roughly 43 ophthalmopathy, roughly 74 hyperthyroidism and some 17 progressor patients) is reported in the paper.

What the research found in general, with its limitations: In validation, the model predicted progression to ophthalmopathy a median of about 5.9 months before onset, with roughly 68% sensitivity and 72.22% specificity. In cross-validation, a model built on a 13 V-J signature told ophthalmopathy apart from stable hyperthyroidism with approximately 91% sensitivity and around 81% specificity, and in testing the same model reached 80%/75%. Sample size was not statistically predetermined, and investigators were not blinded to group allocation. Most expanded thyroid clonotypes (frequency above 0.001) were also found in blood, which suggests that blood repertoires may mirror thyroid immune responses.

As regards this clonotype: The antigen it recognizes is unknown. Base qualities are not at hand, and no much larger clone is one base apart.

Graves' hyperthyroidism was defined as stable when no progression to ophthalmopathy occurred over 18 months of follow-up. Hyperthyroidism patients were aged 18 to 65 years and newly diagnosed, with disease duration of less than 2 months. The study excluded patients with uncontrolled infections, other autoimmune diseases, pregnancy or lactation. Diagnoses were based on clinical symptoms, serum thyroxine and TRAb, thyroid ultrasound and orbital computed tomography. PBMCs were isolated from approximately 10 ml of fresh peripheral blood by Ficoll-Paque density gradient centrifugation. Trizol reagent was used to extract total RNA, and RNA quality was then checked on an Agilent 2100 Bioanalyzer. Amplification of TCR beta CDR3 regions was carried out from RNA transcripts. A first-round RT-PCR of the TCR CDR3 used the HTBI primer set with the Qiagen OneStep RT-PCR kit. The libraries were constructed in a second round of multiplex PCR and then size-selected and purified. The libraries were sequenced on an Illumina HiSeq2000 using paired-end 100 bp reads. In the paper's pipeline: Raw data were processed with SOAPnuke, discarding reads with adapters, uncalled bases, mean Phred below 15, or no exact constant-primer or identifier match. COPE v1.2.5 was used to merge the high-quality paired reads, and each unique nucleotide sequence was defined as a clonotype. MiTCR v1.1 was used to align clonotypes to the IMGT TRBV, TRBD and TRBJ reference segments. Only V-J combinations with frequency above 0.0001, covering about 99% of repertoires, were analysed. A TCS score was defined as the ratio of F50 (clonal expansion) to E x V (chaos), with BLOSUM62-based TCRdist applied between CDR3 peptides within each V-J. Welch's t-statistics and random forest reduced fewer than 600 V-J features to fewer than 15, which were used in a naive Bayes classifier (R e1071). The public reads were reprocessed in TCRdb via fastp at Q25 and MiXCR, keeping in-frame beta chains. Every CDR3 protein is listed once, alongside the most common genes and DNA of its rows. The V and J calls, along with clone size, are taken from TCRdb and not from the paper's own processing. Across this sample there are under 800,000 distinct CDR3 sequences, with 12% to 15% seen only once. The leading ten clones occupy 9.5% to 13% of the sample.

This sequence was found in a woman younger than 35 with Graves' hyperthyroidism. Sequencing was done on a sample of blood.

The bases read TGTGCCAGCAGCCAGGACGGGCCCTATGGCTACACCTTC. It translates to CASSQDGPYGYTF. The chain is made from TRBV6-1 and TRBJ1-2, with the D gene too uncertain to name. In the germline V gene, CDR1 corresponds to MNHNS and CDR2 to SASEGT. Including cysteine and phenylalanine, the CDR3 has 13 amino acids. Only the CDR3 DNA stays, 39 bases, in frame from base 1. At the junction V is shortened by 6 bases and J by 4 bases, with 12 bases in between.